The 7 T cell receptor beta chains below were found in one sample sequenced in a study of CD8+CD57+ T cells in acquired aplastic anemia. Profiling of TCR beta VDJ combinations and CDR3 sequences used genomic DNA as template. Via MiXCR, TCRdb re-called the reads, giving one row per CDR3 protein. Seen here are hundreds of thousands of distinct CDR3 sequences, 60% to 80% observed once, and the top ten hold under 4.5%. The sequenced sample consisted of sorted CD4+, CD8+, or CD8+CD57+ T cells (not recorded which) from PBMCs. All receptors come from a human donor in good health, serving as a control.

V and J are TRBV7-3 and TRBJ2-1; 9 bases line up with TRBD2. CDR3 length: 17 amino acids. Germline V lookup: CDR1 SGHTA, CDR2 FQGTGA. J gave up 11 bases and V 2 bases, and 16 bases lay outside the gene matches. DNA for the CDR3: TGTGCCAGCAGCTTAGGCGGGGGGGCCGTGAGACCCAGTAAGCAGTTCTTC. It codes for CASSLGGGAVRPSKQFF.

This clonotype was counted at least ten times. The CDR3 here is CASSPSGQGDGNQPQHF. CDR3 sequence (DNA): TGTGCCAGCTCACCCAGTGGACAGGGGGATGGCAATCAGCCCCAGCATTTT. The chain employs TRBV18 and TRBJ1-5; 10 bases match TRBD1. J lost 2 bases, V lost 3 bases, and 7 bases had no gene match. This CDR3 spans 17 amino acids. Germline CDR1 reads KGHSH; CDR2 reads LQKENI.

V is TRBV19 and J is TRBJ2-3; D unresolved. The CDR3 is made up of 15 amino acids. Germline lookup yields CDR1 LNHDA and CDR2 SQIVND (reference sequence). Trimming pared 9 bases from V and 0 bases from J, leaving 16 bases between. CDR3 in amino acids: CASSMQIASTDTQYF. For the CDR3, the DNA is TGTGCCAGCAGCATGCAGATCGCTAGCACAGATACGCAGTATTTT.

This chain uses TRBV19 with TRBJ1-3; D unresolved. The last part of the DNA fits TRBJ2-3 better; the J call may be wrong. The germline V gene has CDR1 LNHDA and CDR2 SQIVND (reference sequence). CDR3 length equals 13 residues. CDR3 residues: CASSPVNAYEQYF. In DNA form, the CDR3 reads TGTGCCAGTAGTCCGGTTAATGCTTACGAGCAGTATTTT.

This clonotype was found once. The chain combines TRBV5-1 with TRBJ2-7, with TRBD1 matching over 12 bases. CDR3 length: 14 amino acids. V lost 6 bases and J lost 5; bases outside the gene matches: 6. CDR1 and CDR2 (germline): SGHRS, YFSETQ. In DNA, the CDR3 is TGCGCCAGCACCGGGACAGGGGGCCCCCACGAGCAGTACTTC. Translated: CASTGTGGPHEQYF.

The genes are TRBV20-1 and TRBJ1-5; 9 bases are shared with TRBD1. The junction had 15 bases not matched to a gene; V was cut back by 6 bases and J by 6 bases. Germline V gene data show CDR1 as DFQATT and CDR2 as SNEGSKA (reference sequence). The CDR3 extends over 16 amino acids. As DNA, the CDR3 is TGCAGTGCAGAGGGGGGGACAGGGAGACCTGGTCAGCCCCAGCATTTT. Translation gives CSAEGGTGRPGQPQHF.

For the CDR3, the DNA is TGCGCCAGCAGCGATGAGGGTGGCGGGGAGCTGTTTTTT. Its protein product is CASSDEGGGELFF. The chain uses TRBV5-1 and TRBJ2-2; a weak D match, TRBD2 (5 bases). The V gene's germline CDR1 is SGHRS and CDR2 YFSETQ. Trimming took 4 bases from V and 7 from J, leaving 11 bases between them. This CDR3 spans 13 amino acids.